Listed below are T cell receptor beta chains from one sample, sequenced in a study of T cells after yellow fever vaccination. TCRdb independently ran MiXCR on the 5' RACE reads; one entry per CDR3 protein. The table records some 150,000 distinct CDR3 sequences, just over 6.5% of them present only once. The source was CD4+ T cells sorted from PBMCs, collected 10 days after the yellow fever booster vaccination. The source is a man aged 30 to 45 who received the YFV17D yellow fever vaccine. CDR3s include the opening cysteine and the closing phenylalanine or tryptophan. A D gene is named only where the DNA matches it firmly. Rows give clone size only sometimes, using once, few, many, or a class for an expanded clone.

v_gene	j_gene	d_gene	abundance	CDR3aa	CDR3nt
TRBV7-2	TRBJ2-1	NA	NA	CASKLAVYNEQFF	TGTGCCAGCAAACTAGCAGTCTACAATGAGCAGTTCTTC
TRBV7-2	TRBJ2-6	NA	NA	CASIPQGRGANVLTF	TGTGCCAGCATCCCACAGGGGAGGGGGGCCAACGTCCTGACTTTC
TRBV5-6	TRBJ1-1	TRBD1	many	CASSQGVSTEAFF	TGTGCCAGCAGCCAGGGGGTATCCACTGAAGCTTTCTTT
TRBV7-9	TRBJ1-4	NA	many	CASSPLQAGNEKLFF	TGTGCCAGCAGCCCCTTGCAGGCCGGGAATGAAAAACTGTTTTTT
TRBV7-2	TRBJ2-3	TRBD2	many	CASSLEVLAAQDTQYF	TGTGCCAGCAGCTTAGAGGTCCTAGCGGCCCAAGATACGCAGTATTTT
TRBV19	TRBJ2-7	NA	many	CASSIGQDSYEQYF	TGTGCCAGTAGTATAGGTCAAGATTCCTACGAGCAGTACTTC
TRBV5-1	TRBJ2-5	TRBD2	many	CASSPGLAGGWETQYF	TGCGCCAGCAGCCCGGGTCTAGCGGGAGGCTGGGAGACCCAGTACTTC
TRBV10-3	TRBJ1-1	NA	few	CAIRETDEAFF	TGTGCCATCAGGGAGACTGATGAAGCTTTCTTT
TRBV18	TRBJ1-1	TRBD1	many	CASSPDRESEAFF	TGTGCCAGCTCTCCCGACAGGGAAAGTGAAGCTTTCTTT
TRBV5-1	TRBJ2-3	TRBD2	many	CASSSGETRTDTQYF	TGCGCCAGCAGCAGCGGGGAAACAAGAACAGATACGCAGTATTTT
TRBV4-3	TRBJ1-4	NA	many	CASSQTRGEKLFF	TGCGCCAGCAGCCAGACCAGGGGAGAAAAACTGTTTTTT
TRBV30	TRBJ1-3	NA	once	CAWSAGSGNTIYF	TGTGCCTGGAGTGCAGGGTCTGGAAACACCATATATTTT
TRBV20-1	TRBJ1-2	NA	many	CSARPAESSYGYTF	TGCAGTGCTAGGCCGGCAGAGTCTTCGTATGGCTACACCTTC
TRBV4-3	TRBJ2-5	NA	few	CASSPGPTQRETQYF	TGCGCCAGCAGCCCGGGACCCACCCAGCGAGAGACCCAGTACTTC
TRBV20-1	TRBJ2-7	TRBD2	many	CSARDGTSPREEQYF	TGCAGTGCTAGAGATGGGACTAGCCCTCGGGAGGAGCAGTACTTC
TRBV7-9	TRBJ2-2	NA	many	CASSLSRGNTGELFF	TGTGCCAGCAGCTTATCAAGGGGGAACACCGGGGAGCTGTTTTTT
TRBV5-6	TRBJ2-7	NA	many	CASSSLPGDEQYF	TGTGCCAGCAGCTCCCTCCCCGGAGACGAGCAGTACTTC
TRBV7-2	TRBJ2-2	NA	many	CASSLGPVTGELFF	TGTGCCAGCAGCTTAGGGCCAGTCACCGGGGAGCTGTTTTTT
TRBV20-1	TRBJ1-1	NA	many	CSARDGGTEAFF	TGCAGTGCTAGAGACGGAGGGACTGAAGCTTTCTTT
TRBV30	TRBJ2-3	TRBD2	many	CAFSGRPPRDTQYF	TGTGCCTTTAGCGGGAGGCCGCCCAGAGATACGCAGTATTTT
TRBV18	TRBJ2-7	TRBD1	NA	CASSLIRDRFYEQYF	TGTGCCAGCTCACTAATCCGGGACAGATTCTACGAGCAGTACTTC
TRBV12-3/TRBV12-4	TRBJ2-1	TRBD2	many	CASSLGTSVMGSYNEQFF	TGTGCCAGCAGTTTGGGGACTAGCGTTATGGGATCCTACAATGAGCAGTTCTTC
TRBV12-3/TRBV12-4	TRBJ1-6	NA	many	CASSLWGKGNSPLHF	TGTGCCAGCAGTTTATGGGGAAAGGGGAATTCACCCCTCCACTTT
TRBV9	TRBJ2-5	NA	many	CASSVEGAGTQYF	TGTGCCAGCAGCGTAGAAGGGGCTGGGACCCAGTACTTC
TRBV4-3	TRBJ2-7	NA	few	CASSPDQNSQQYF	TGCGCCAGCAGCCCCGATCAAAATTCACAGCAGTACTTC
TRBV7-9	TRBJ1-5	NA	many	CASSRAGGWDQPQHF	TGTGCCAGCAGCCGCGCGGGAGGTTGGGATCAGCCCCAGCATTTT
TRBV20-1	TRBJ2-4	NA	many	CSAPTWNIQYF	TGCAGTGCGCCGACTTGGAACATTCAGTACTTC
TRBV20-1	TRBJ2-1	TRBD2	many	CSARDIERDYNEQFF	TGCAGTGCTAGAGATATCGAGCGGGACTACAATGAGCAGTTCTTC
TRBV12-3/TRBV12-4	TRBJ2-1	TRBD2	few	CASSLALTSGSNEQFF	TGTGCCAGCAGTTTAGCGCTGACTAGCGGTAGCAATGAGCAGTTCTTC
TRBV18	TRBJ1-1	NA	NA	CASSLLEANTEAFF	TGTGCCAGCTCACTACTAGAGGCGAACACTGAAGCTTTCTTT
TRBV18	TRBJ2-3	NA	many	CASSPIIGPGSDTQYF	TGTGCCAGCTCACCGATCATTGGTCCAGGATCGGATACGCAGTATTTT